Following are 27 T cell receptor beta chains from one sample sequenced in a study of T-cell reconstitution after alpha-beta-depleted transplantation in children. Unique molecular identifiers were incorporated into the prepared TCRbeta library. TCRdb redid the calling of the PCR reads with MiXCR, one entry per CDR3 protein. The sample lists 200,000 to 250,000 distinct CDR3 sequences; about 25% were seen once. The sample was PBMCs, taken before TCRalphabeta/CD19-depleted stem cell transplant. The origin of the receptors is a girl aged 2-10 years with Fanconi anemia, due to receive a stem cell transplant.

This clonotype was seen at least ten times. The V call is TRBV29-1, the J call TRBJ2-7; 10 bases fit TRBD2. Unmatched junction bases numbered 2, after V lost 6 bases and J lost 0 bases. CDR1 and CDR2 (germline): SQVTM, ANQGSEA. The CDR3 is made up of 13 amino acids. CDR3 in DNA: TGCAGCGTCGCTAGCGGGAGCTCCTACGAGCAGTACTTC. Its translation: CSVASGSSYEQYF.

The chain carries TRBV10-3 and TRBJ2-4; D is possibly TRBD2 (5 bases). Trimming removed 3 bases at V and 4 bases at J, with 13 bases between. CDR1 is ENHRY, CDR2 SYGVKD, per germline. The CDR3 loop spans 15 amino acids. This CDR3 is CAISEVFGGKNIQYF. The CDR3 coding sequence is TGTGCCATCAGTGAAGTGTTTGGCGGGAAAAACATTCAGTACTTC.

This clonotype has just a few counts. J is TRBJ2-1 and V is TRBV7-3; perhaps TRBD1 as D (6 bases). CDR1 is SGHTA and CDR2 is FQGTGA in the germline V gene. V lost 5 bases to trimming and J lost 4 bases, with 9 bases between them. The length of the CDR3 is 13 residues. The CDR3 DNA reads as TGTGCCAGCAGCGAAACAGGGTACAATGAGCAGTTCTTC. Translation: CASSETGYNEQFF.

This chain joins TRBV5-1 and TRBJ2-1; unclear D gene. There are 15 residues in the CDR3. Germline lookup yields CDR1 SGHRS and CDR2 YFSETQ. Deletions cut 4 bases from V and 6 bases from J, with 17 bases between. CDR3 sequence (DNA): TGCGCCAGCAGCCCGAACCCTACAGTTATCAATGAGCAGTTCTTC. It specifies CASSPNPTVINEQFF.

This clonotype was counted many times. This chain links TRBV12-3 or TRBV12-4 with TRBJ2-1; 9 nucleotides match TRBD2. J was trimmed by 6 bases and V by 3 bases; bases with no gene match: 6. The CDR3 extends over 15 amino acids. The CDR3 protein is CASSLAGGARNEQFF. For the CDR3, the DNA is TGTGCCAGCAGTTTGGCGGGGGGGGCCCGCAATGAGCAGTTCTTC.

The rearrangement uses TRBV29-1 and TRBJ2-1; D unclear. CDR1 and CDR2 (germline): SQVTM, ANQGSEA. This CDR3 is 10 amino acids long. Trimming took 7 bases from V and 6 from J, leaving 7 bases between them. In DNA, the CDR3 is TGCAGCGGGGATCGCAATGAGCAGTTCTTC. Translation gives CSGDRNEQFF.

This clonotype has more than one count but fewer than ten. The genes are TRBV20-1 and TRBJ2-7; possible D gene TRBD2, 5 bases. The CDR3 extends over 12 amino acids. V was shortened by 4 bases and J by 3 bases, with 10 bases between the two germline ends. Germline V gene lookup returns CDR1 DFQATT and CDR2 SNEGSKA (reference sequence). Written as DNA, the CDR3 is TGCAGTGCTAACGGGATCCTCTACGAGCAGTACTTC. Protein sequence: CSANGILYEQYF.

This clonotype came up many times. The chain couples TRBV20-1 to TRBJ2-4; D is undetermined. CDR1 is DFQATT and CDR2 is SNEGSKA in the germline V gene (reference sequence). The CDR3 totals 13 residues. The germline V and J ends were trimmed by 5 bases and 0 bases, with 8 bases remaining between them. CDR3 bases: TGCAGTGCTTCGGTCCTAGCCAAAAACATTCAGTACTTC. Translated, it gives CSASVLAKNIQYF.

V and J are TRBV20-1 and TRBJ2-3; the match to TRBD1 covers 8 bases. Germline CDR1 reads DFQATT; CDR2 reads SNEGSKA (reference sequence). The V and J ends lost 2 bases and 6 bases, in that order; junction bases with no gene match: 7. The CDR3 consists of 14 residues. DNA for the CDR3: TGCAGTGCTAGAACCAGGGGGCTTTGGGATACGCAGTATTTT. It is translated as CSARTRGLWDTQYF.

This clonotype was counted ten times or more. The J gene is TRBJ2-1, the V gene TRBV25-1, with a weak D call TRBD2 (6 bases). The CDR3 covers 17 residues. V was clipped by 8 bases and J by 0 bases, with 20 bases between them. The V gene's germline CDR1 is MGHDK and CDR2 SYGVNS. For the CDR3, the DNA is TGTGCCAGCGCGGAACGGGGACTTCGGAGCTCCTACAATGAGCAGTTCTTC. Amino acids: CASAERGLRSSYNEQFF. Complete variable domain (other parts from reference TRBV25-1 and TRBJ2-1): EADIYQTPRYLVIGTGKKITLECSQTMGHDKMYWYQQDPGMELHLIHYSYGVNSTEKGDLSSESTVSRIRTEHFPLTLESARPSHTSQYLCASAERGLRSSYNEQFFGPGTRLTVL.

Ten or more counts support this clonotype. The DNA of the CDR3 is TGCAGCGTTGGTGAGGGTGAGACCCAGTACTTC. Protein: CSVGEGETQYF. This chain joins TRBV29-1 and TRBJ2-5, with D possibly matching TRBD2 (5 bases). The CDR3 is 11 residues long. V was cut by 4 bases and J by 5 bases, with 8 bases left in between. Germline lookup yields CDR1 SQVTM and CDR2 ANQGSEA.

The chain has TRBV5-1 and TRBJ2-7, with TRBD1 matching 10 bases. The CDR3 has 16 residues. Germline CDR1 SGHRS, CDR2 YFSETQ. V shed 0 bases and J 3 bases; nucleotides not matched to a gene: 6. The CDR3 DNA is TGCGCCAGCAGCTTGGCAGTCGGACAGGGGGACTACGAGCAGTACTTC. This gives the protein CASSLAVGQGDYEQYF. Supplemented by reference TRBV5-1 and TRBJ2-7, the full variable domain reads KAGVTQTPRYLIKTRGQQVTLSCSPISGHRSVSWYQQTPGQGLQFLFEYFSETQRNKGNFPGRFSGRQFSNSRSEMNVSTLELGDSALYLCASSLAVGQGDYEQYFGPGTRLTVT.

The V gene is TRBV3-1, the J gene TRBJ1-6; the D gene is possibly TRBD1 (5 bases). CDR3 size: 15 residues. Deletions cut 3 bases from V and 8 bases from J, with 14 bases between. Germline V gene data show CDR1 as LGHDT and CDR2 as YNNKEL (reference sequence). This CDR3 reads CASSHIPVGDSPLHF. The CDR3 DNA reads TGTGCCAGCAGCCATATACCGGTAGGGGATTCACCCCTCCACTTT.

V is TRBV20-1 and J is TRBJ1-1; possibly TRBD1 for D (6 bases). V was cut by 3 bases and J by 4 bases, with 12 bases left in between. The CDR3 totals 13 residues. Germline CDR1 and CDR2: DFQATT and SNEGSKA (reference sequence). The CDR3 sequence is CSASKGGFTEAFF. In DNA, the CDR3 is TGCAGTGCTAGTAAGGGGGGGTTCACTGAAGCTTTCTTT.

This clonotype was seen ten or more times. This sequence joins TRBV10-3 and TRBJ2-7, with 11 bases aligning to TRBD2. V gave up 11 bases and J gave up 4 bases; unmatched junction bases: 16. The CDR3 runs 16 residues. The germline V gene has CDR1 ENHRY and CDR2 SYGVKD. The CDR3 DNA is TGTGCCGTATCGGTGGGAACTAGCGGGAGAGGTTACGAGCAGTACTTC. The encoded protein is CAVSVGTSGRGYEQYF.

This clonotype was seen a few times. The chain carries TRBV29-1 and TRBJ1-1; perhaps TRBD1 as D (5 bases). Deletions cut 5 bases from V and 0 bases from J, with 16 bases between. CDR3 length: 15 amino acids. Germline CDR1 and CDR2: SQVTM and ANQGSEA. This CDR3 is CSVLHLGHLNTEAFF. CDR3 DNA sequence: TGCAGCGTTCTCCACCTCGGACACCTGAACACTGAAGCTTTCTTT.

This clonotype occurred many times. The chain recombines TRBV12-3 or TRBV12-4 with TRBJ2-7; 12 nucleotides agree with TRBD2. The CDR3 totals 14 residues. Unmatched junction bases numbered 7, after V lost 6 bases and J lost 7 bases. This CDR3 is CASSLAGGVLEQYF. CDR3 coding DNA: TGTGCCAGCAGCCTAGCGGGAGGGGTACTGGAGCAGTACTTC.

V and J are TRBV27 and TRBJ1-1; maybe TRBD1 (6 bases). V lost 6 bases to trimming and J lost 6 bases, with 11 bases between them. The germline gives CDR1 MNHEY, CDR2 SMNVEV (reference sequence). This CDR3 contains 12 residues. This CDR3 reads CASRHWTAEAFF. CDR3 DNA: TGTGCCAGCAGACACTGGACAGCTGAAGCTTTCTTT.

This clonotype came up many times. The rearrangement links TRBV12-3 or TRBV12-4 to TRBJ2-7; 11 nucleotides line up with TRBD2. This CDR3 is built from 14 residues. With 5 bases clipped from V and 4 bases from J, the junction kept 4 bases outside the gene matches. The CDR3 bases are TGTGCCAGCAGTCGTACTAGCGGGGGTTACGAGCAGTACTTC. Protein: CASSRTSGGYEQYF.

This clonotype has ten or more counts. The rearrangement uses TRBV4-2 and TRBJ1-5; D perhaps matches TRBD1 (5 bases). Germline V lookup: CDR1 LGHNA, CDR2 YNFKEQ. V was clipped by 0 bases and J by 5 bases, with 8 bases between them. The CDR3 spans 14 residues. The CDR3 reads CASSQDAGYQPQHF. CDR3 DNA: TGTGCCAGCAGCCAAGATGCAGGGTATCAGCCCCAGCATTTT.

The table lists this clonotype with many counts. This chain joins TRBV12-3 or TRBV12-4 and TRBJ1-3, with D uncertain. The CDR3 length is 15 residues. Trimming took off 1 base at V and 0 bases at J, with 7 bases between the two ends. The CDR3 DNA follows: TGTGCCAGCAGTTTAGGAAAGGTCTCTGGAAACACCATATATTTT. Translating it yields CASSLGKVSGNTIYF.

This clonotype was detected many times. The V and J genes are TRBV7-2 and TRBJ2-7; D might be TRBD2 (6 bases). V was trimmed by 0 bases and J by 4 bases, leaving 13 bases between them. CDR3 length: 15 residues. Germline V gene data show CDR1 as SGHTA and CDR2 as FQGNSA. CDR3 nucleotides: TGTGCCAGCAGCTTAGCCGGGACTTCTACGTACGAGCAGTACTTC. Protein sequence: CASSLAGTSTYEQYF. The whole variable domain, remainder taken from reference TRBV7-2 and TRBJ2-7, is GAGVSQSPSNKVTEKGKDVELRCDPISGHTALYWYRQSLGQGLEFLIYFQGNSAPDKSGLPSDRFSAERTGGSVSTLTIQRTQQEDSAVYLCASSLAGTSTYEQYFGPGTRLTVT.

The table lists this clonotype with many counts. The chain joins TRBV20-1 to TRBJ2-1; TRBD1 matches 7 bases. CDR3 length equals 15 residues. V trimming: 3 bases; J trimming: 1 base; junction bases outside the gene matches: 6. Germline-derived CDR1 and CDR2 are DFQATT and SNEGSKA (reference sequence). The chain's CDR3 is CSASPRDRSYNEQFF. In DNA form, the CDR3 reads TGCAGTGCTAGCCCCCGGGACAGATCCTACAATGAGCAGTTCTTC.

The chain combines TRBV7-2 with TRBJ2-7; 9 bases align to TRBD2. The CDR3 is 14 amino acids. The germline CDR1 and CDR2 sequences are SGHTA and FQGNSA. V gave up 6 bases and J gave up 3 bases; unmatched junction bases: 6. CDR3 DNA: TGTGCCAGCAGTGTAGCTAGCGGGAACTACGAGCAGTACTTC. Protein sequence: CASSVASGNYEQYF.

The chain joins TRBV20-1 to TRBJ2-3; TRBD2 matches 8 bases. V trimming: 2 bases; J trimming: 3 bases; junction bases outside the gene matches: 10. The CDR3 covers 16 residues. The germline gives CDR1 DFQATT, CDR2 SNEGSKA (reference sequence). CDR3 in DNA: TGCAGTGCTAGACGTCGCGAGCGGGGGTGGACAGATACGCAGTATTTT. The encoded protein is CSARRRERGWTDTQYF.

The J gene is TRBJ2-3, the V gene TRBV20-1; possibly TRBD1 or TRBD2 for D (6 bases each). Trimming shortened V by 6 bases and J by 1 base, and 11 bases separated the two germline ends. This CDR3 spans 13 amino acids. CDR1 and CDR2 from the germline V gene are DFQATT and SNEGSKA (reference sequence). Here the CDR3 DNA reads TGCAGTGCGTCAGGGGAGGGCACAGATACGCAGTATTTT. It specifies CSASGEGTDTQYF.

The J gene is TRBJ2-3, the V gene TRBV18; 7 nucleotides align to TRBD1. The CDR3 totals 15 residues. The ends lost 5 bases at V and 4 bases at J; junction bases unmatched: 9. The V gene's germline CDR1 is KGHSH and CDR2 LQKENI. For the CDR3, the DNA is TGTGCCAGCTCAACTCGACAGGGAGCGTCAGATACGCAGTATTTT. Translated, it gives CASSTRQGASDTQYF.